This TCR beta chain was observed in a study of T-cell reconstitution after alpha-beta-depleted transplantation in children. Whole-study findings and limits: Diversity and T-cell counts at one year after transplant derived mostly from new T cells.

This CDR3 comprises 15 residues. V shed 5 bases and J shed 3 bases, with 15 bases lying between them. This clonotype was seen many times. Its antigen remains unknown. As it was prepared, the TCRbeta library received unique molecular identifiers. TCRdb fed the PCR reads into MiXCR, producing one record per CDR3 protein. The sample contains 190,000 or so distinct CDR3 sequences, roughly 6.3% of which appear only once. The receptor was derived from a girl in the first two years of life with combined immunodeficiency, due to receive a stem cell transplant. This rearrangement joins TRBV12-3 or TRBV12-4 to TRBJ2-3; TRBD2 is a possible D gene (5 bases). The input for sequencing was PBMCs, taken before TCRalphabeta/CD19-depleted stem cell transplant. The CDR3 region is CASSQLLSGTDTQYF. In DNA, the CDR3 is TGTGCCAGCAGTCAGCTCCTATCGGGAACAGATACGCAGTATTTT.